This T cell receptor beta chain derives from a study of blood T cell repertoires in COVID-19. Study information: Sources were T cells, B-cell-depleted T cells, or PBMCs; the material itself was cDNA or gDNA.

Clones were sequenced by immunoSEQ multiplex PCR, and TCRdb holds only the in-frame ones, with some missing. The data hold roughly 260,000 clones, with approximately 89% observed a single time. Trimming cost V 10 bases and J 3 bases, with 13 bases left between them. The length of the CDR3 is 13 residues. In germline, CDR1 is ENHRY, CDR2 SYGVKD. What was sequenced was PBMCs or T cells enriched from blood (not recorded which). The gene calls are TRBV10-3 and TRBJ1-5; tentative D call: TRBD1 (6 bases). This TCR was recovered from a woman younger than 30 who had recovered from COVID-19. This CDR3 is CATSRTDNQPQHF. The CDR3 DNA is TGTGCCACCTCACGGACAGACAATCAGCCCCAGCATTTT.